The 22 T cell receptor beta chains given below trace back to one sample, sequenced in a study of regulatory T cells in long-lasting Graves disease. Time point in this sample: newly diagnosed GD, antithyroid drugs for less than 3 months. PBMC-derived RNA was used for the TCR library. Assembly of TCR beta libraries relied on iRepertoire HTBI primers together with Arm-PCR of CDR3 regions. In TCRdb, the multiplex PCR reads were re-called with MiXCR into one record per CDR3 protein. The data contain almost 450,000 distinct CDR3 sequences, roughly 17% of them singletons. Another study also made use of these data, one on T cells in Graves' hyperthyroidism and ophthalmopathy.

This material consisted of peripheral blood mononuclear cells (PBMCs), taken at new diagnosis, from a patient treated with antithyroid drugs. The receptors come from a woman aged 25 to 39 with Graves disease.

This clonotype was seen many times. V and J are TRBV27 and TRBJ2-3; tentatively, D is TRBD1 or TRBD2 (5 bases each). Germline V gives CDR1 MNHEY, CDR2 SMNVEV (reference sequence). This CDR3 region has 14 residues. V shed 10 bases and J shed 2 bases, with 16 bases lying between them. CDR3 region: CATGTQISTDTQYF. Here the CDR3 DNA reads TGTGCCACCGGGACCCAAATATCCACAGATACGCAGTATTTT.

This clonotype was counted at least ten times. The CDR3: CASSVEGGSNSPLHF. The DNA for the CDR3 is TGTGCCAGCAGCGTGGAAGGGGGCAGTAATTCACCCCTCCACTTT. The rearrangement uses TRBV9 and TRBJ1-6; TRBD1 aligns across 7 bases. Germline V CDR1 and CDR2: SGDLS, YYNGEE. J lost 6 bases, V lost 2 bases, and 5 bases had no gene match. This CDR3 comprises 15 residues.

This clonotype was seen repeatedly, ten times or more. The chain combines TRBV7-9 with TRBJ2-3; D ambiguous. V dropped 8 bases and J dropped 2 bases, with 14 bases sitting between them. The V gene's germline CDR1 is SEHNR and CDR2 FQNEAQ (reference sequence). This CDR3 contains 14 residues. CDR3 protein: CASSTRHNTDTQYF. For the CDR3, the DNA is TGTGCCAGCTCGACGAGGCATAACACAGATACGCAGTATTTT.

This clonotype was seen a handful of times. This chain joins TRBV20-1 and TRBJ2-7, with 9 bases that match TRBD2. The CDR3 is 16 residues long. The germline V gene encodes CDR1 DFQATT and CDR2 SNEGSKA (reference sequence). J was trimmed by 2 bases and V by 1 base; bases with no gene match: 9. Here the CDR3 DNA reads TGCAGTGCTAGAGTTCCCAGCGCGGGAGGGCCCTACGAGCAGTACTTC. This gives the protein CSARVPSAGGPYEQYF.

The V gene is TRBV14, the J gene TRBJ2-7; perhaps TRBD1 as D (6 bases). V lost 0 bases and J lost 3, with 15 bases in between. This CDR3 is 16 amino acids long. CDR1 and CDR2 from the germline V gene are SGHDN and FVKESK. The CDR3 sequence is CASSQEGQGWIYEQYF. The CDR3 coding sequence is TGTGCCAGCAGCCAAGAGGGGCAGGGGTGGATCTACGAGCAGTACTTC.

This clonotype has a count of ten or more. The chain uses TRBV12-3 or TRBV12-4 and TRBJ2-7; 10 nucleotides line up with TRBD1. This CDR3 has 14 amino acids. J gave up 2 bases and V 6 bases, and 4 bases lay outside the gene matches. CDR3 residues: CASRRQGATYEQYF. As DNA, the CDR3 is TGTGCCAGCAGGCGACAGGGGGCGACCTACGAGCAGTACTTC.

In its sample, this clonotype was seen many times. CDR3 DNA sequence: TGTGCCAGCACCCTGGGGGGCACAGTTCAGCCCCAGCATTTT. As protein: CASTLGGTVQPQHF. This sequence joins TRBV28 and TRBJ1-5, with D possibly being TRBD1 (6 bases). The ends were cut back, 7 bases at V and 6 bases at J, with 16 bases in the middle. Per the germline V gene, CDR1 is MDHEN and CDR2 is SYDVKM. The CDR3 is 14 residues long. Supplemented by reference TRBV28 and TRBJ1-5, the full variable domain reads DVKVTQSSRYLVKRTGEKVFLECVQDMDHENMFWYRQDPGLGLRLIYFSYDVKMKEKGDIPEGYSVSREKKERFSLILESASTNQTSMYLCASTLGGTVQPQHFGDGTRLSIL.

The J gene is TRBJ2-2, the V gene TRBV20-1, with D tentatively TRBD2 (6 bases). The germline gives CDR1 DFQATT, CDR2 SNEGSKA (reference sequence). CDR3 size: 16 residues. Trimming removed 6 bases from V and 2 bases from J, with 19 bases in between. CDR3 loop: CSASGEAETNTGELFF. The DNA for the CDR3 is TGCAGTGCATCTGGGGAGGCGGAAACTAACACCGGGGAGCTGTTTTTT.

This clonotype was seen a few times. The J gene is TRBJ2-2, the V gene TRBV19, with a weak D call TRBD2 (5 bases). The length of the CDR3 is 13 residues. V lost 4 bases to trimming and J lost 6 bases, with 9 bases between them. CDR1 is LNHDA, CDR2 SQIVND, per germline (reference sequence). This CDR3 is CASSRGYAGELFF. The CDR3, as DNA: TGTGCCAGTAGTAGAGGGTATGCCGGGGAGCTGTTTTTT.

Concerning this clonotype itself: This CDR3 fails to terminate in the conserved phenylalanine or tryptophan, so it likely reflects a read error. The chain is built from TRBV10-3 and TRBJ1-2, with 7 bases lining up with TRBD1. Per the germline V gene, CDR1 is ENHRY and CDR2 is SYGVKD. This CDR3 contains 14 residues. V shed 4 bases and J 3 bases; nucleotides not matched to a gene: 5. For the CDR3, the DNA is TGTGCCATCAGTGCTCGACAGGGTTACTATGGCTACACCTCC. Its translation: CAISARQGYYGYTS.

This clonotype was recorded many times. J is TRBJ2-3 and V is TRBV6-1; TRBD2 matches at 10 bases. The CDR3 is 15 amino acids. CDR1 and CDR2 (germline): MNHNS, SASEGT. J gave up 6 bases and V 8 bases, and 11 bases lay outside the gene matches. DNA of the CDR3: TGTGCCAGCGTTTTAGCGGGAGGTAGTTTGGATACGCAGTATTTT. Residues: CASVLAGGSLDTQYF.

In its sample, this clonotype was seen many times. The chain links TRBV12-3 or TRBV12-4 to TRBJ1-2; 7 positions agree with TRBD1. Unmatched junction bases numbered 10, after V lost 10 bases and J lost 2 bases. The CDR3 sequence is 14 residues long. CDR3 in DNA: TGTGCCACCCAGGGCGGGACAGAGAACTATGGCTACACCTTC. It yields the protein CATQGGTENYGYTF.

There are many counts of this clonotype. This sequence joins TRBV28 and TRBJ1-2; D is unclear. V was shortened by 4 bases and J by 7 bases, with 16 bases between the two germline ends. Germline loops: CDR1 MDHEN, CDR2 SYDVKM. This CDR3 comprises 14 residues. The CDR3 DNA reads TGTGCCAGCAGTTCTCCCGGTATCATTCCTGGCTACACCTTC. Translation: CASSSPGIIPGYTF.

This clonotype was detected a few times. The chain links TRBV20-1 to TRBJ2-7; 9 nucleotides align to TRBD2. The trim removed 1 base at V and 7 bases at J, leaving 8 bases unmatched. The CDR3 contains 14 residues. Germline values: CDR1 DFQATT, CDR2 SNEGSKA (reference sequence). DNA for the CDR3: TGCAGTGCTAGAGGTCTAGCGGGATATGGAGAGCAGTACTTC. This encodes CSARGLAGYGEQYF.

This clonotype was seen at least ten times. The V call is TRBV28, the J call TRBJ1-4; D is uncertain. The germline gives CDR1 MDHEN, CDR2 SYDVKM. V lost 4 bases, J lost 0 bases, and 12 bases lay in between. This CDR3 comprises 16 residues. The CDR3 bases are TGTGCCAGCAGTTCTTGGACCGTTGCAACTAATGAAAAACTGTTTTTT. The encoded protein is CASSSWTVATNEKLFF.

In its sample, this clonotype was seen a few times. The J gene is TRBJ1-6, the V gene TRBV15; TRBD1 might be the D (6 bases). The germline V gene encodes CDR1 LNHNV and CDR2 YYDKDF (reference sequence). The CDR3 covers 13 residues. V lost 8 bases and J 10 bases, leaving 15 bases between the germline ends. CDR3 DNA sequence: TGTGCCACCTGTCACAGGGTTGGCTCACCCCTCCACTTT. Amino acid sequence: CATCHRVGSPLHF. Supplemented by reference TRBV15 and TRBJ1-6, the full variable domain reads DAMVIQNPRYQVTQFGKPVTLSCSQTLNHNVMYWYQQKSSQAPKLLFHYYDKDFNNEADTPDNFQSRRPNTSFCFLDIRSPGLGDTAMYLCATCHRVGSPLHFGNGTRLTVT.

This clonotype was counted at least ten times. The chain recombines TRBV7-8 with TRBJ1-2; the match to TRBD1 covers 8 bases. Germline V gives CDR1 SGHVS, CDR2 FQNEAQ. The length of the CDR3 is 15 residues. With 1 base clipped from V and 4 bases from J, the junction kept 5 bases outside the gene matches. This CDR3 reads CASSLGTGNSYGYTF. Here the CDR3 DNA reads TGTGCCAGCAGCTTAGGGACAGGGAACTCCTATGGCTACACCTTC. The whole variable domain, remainder taken from reference TRBV7-8 and TRBJ1-2, is GAGVSQSPRYKVAKRGQDVALRCDPISGHVSLFWYQQALGQGPEFLTYFQNEAQLDKSGLPSDRFFAERPEGSVSTLKIQRTQQEDSAVYLCASSLGTGNSYGYTFGSGTRLTVV.

This clonotype was picked up many times. The genes are TRBV5-6 and TRBJ2-1, with D perhaps matching TRBD2 (6 bases). V was shortened by 3 bases and J by 0 bases, with 16 bases between the two germline ends. Germline values: CDR1 SGHDT, CDR2 YYEEEE. The CDR3 loop spans 17 amino acids. CDR3 in amino acids: CASSSFGGQSSYNEQFF. CDR3 nucleotide sequence: TGTGCCAGCAGCTCCTTCGGAGGGCAGAGCTCCTACAATGAGCAGTTCTTC.

The table lists this clonotype with a count of one. The J gene is TRBJ2-1, the V gene TRBV28, with 11 positions matching TRBD2. The CDR3 is made up of 17 amino acids. CDR1 and CDR2 (germline): MDHEN, SYDVKM. V lost 4 bases and J lost 2; bases outside the gene matches: 7. This CDR3 reads CASSYSASGRTYNEQFF. The DNA for the CDR3 is TGTGCCAGCAGTTACTCGGCTAGCGGGAGGACCTACAATGAGCAGTTCTTC.

The V call is TRBV5-4, the J call TRBJ2-5; maybe TRBD2 (7 bases). This CDR3 spans 14 amino acids. CDR1 is SGHNT, CDR2 YYREEE, per germline (reference sequence). V gave up 4 bases and J gave up 3 bases, with 13 bases separating them. This CDR3 is CASSNTGREETQYF. The CDR3 DNA follows: TGTGCCAGCAGCAATACAGGGAGGGAAGAGACCCAGTACTTC.

This clonotype showed up many times. The chain employs TRBV30 and TRBJ1-5, with D possibly matching TRBD1 (5 bases). In germline, CDR1 is GTSNPN, CDR2 SVGIG (reference sequence). This CDR3 region has 13 residues. Trimming took off 3 bases at V and 6 bases at J, with 12 bases between the two ends. The DNA of the CDR3 is TGTGCCTGGAGAGGGGCCGCCGCTCAGCCCCAGCATTTT. Translation gives CAWRGAAAQPQHF. The full variable domain, in which reference TRBV30 and TRBJ1-5 provide the parts outside the CDR3, is SQTIHQWPATLVQPVGSPLSLECTVEGTSNPNLYWYRQAAGRGLQLLFYSVGIGQISSEVPQNLSASRPQDRQFILSSKKLLLSDSGFYLCAWRGAAAQPQHFGDGTRLSIL.

In this sample, this clonotype turned up many times. The genes are TRBV7-8 and TRBJ2-3; the D call may be TRBD1 or TRBD2 (5 bases each). The V end lost 0 bases, the J end lost 1 base, and 8 bases lay between the germline ends. CDR1 and CDR2 from the germline V gene are SGHVS and FQNEAQ. The CDR3 extends over 15 amino acids. The CDR3 is CASSLATGRTDTQYF. CDR3 nucleotide sequence: TGTGCCAGCAGCTTAGCGACGGGACGCACAGATACGCAGTATTTT.